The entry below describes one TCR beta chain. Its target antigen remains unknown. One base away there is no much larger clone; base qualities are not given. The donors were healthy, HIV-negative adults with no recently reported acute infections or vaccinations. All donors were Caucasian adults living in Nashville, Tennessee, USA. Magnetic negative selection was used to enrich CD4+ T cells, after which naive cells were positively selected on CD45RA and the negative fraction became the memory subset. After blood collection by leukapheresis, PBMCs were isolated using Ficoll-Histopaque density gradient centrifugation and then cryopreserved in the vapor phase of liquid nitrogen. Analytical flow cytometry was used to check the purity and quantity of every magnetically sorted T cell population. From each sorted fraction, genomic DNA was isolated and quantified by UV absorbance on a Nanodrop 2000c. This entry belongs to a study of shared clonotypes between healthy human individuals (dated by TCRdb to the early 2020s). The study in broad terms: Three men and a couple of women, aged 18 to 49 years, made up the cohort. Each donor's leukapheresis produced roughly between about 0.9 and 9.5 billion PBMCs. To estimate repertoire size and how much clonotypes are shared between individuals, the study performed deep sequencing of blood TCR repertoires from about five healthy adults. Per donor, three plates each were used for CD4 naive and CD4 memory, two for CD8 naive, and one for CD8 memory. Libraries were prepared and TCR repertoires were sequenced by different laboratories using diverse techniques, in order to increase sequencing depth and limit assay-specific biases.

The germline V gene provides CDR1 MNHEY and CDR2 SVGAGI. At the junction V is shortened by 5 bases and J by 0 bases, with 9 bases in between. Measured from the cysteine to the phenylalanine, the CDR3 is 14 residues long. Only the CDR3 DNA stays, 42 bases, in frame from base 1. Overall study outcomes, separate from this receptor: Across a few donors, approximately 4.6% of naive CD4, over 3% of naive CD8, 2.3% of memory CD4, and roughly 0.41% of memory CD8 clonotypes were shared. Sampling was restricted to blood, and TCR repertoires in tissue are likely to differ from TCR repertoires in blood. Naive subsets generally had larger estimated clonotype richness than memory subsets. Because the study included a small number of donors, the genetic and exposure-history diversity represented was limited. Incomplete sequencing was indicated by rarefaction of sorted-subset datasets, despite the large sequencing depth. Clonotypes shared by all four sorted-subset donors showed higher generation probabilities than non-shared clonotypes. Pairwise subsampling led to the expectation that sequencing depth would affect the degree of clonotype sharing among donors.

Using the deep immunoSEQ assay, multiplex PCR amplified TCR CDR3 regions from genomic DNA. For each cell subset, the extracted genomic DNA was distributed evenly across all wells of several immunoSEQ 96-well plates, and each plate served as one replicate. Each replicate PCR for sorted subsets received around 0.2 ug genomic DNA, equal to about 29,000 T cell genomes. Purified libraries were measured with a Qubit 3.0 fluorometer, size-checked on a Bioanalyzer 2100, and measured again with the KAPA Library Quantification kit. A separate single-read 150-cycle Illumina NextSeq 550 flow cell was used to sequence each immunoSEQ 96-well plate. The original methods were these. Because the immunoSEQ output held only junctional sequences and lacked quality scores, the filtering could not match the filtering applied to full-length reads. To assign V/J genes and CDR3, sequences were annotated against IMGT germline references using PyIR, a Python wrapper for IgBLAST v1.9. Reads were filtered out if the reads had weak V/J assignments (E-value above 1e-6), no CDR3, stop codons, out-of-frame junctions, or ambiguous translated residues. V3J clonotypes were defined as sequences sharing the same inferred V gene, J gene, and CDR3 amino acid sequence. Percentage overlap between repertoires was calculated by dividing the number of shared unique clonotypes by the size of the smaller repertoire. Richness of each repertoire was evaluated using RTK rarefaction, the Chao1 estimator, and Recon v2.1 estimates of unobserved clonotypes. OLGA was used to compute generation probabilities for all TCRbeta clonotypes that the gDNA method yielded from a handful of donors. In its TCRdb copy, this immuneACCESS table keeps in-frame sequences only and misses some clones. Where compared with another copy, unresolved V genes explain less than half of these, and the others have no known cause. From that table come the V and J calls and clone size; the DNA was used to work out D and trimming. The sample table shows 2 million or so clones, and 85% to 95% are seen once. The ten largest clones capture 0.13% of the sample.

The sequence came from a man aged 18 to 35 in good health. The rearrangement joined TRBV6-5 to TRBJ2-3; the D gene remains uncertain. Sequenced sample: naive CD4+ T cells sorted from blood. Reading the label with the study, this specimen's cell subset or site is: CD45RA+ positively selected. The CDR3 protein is CASSPFASTDTQYF. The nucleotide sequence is TGTGCCAGCAGTCCTTTTGCTAGCACAGATACGCAGTATTTT.